This T cell receptor beta chain originates from a study of T-cell reconstitution after alpha-beta-depleted transplantation in children (dated by TCRdb to 2016 to 2018). About the investigation overall: T-cell immune reconstitution after TCRalphabeta/CD19-depleted allogeneic hematopoietic cell transplantation in children was quantitatively tracked in the study by means of TCR repertoire profiling.

The germline V gene specifies SQVTM as CDR1 and ANQGSEA as CDR2. The cysteine opens and the phenylalanine closes a CDR3 of 15 amino acids. The CDR3 DNA has 45 bases and is translated from base 1. Trimming costs V 6 bases and J 1 base, and their ends lie 18 bases apart. Receptor amplification or capture employed PCR. Reads for this sample came from an Illumina HiSeq 2500. TCR library preparation used molecular barcoding, with unique molecular identifiers applied to normalize quantification of the TCRbeta repertoire. TCRdb reanalyzed the raw reads on its own, using fastp at Q25 for trimming and MiXCR for clone calling, and kept in-frame beta chains. Identical CDR3 protein sequences are pooled into one entry, listed with their most common genes and DNA. This sample has 600,000 to 700,000 distinct CDR3 sequences in its table, and approximately 16% of those were observed once. The top ten constitute approximately 1% of the sample.

This clonotype appeared many times. Its target antigen remains unknown. The record has no base qualities; no much larger clone is one base away. This clonotype originated in a human donor who donated a stem cell graft to a child with acute myeloid leukemia. The specimen comprised PBMCs from the stem cell graft donor, sampled from the stem cell graft. The chain joins TRBV29-1 to TRBJ1-1; the D gene is not confidently resolved. The CDR3 corresponds to CSVLRVFKGNTEAFF. The base sequence is TGCAGCGTGCTACGGGTTTTTAAAGGGAACACTGAAGCTTTCTTT.